The rows below give T cell receptor beta chains drawn from one sample of a study of T-cell memory formation after mild COVID-19. Using its own MiXCR run on the 5' RACE reads, TCRdb lists one record per CDR3 protein. The table includes roughly 29,000 distinct CDR3 sequences, roughly 7% detected once. Input material: PBMCs or a T cell subset sorted from them (not recorded which). Source of these receptors: an adult woman who had mild COVID-19 (a few samples of this study predate the infection). Cell type and time point are not known. CDR3s include the opening cysteine and the closing phenylalanine or tryptophan. D genes are given only for firm matches. Clone size is stated in some rows and not others, as once, few, many or a class when expanded.

DNA	CDR3	size	V	length	D	J
TGTGCCAGCAGTTTAGAATCGGGAATGGGCAATGAGCAGTTCTTC	CASSLESGMGNEQFF	medium-sized	TRBV12-3/TRBV12-4	15	NA	TRBJ2-1
TGTGCCAGCAGCTTAAGGACGGACAATGAGCAGTTCTTC	CASSLRTDNEQFF	many	TRBV7-2	13	NA	TRBJ2-1
TGTGCCAGCAGCCACGGACTAGCGGGAGGGGGGTTCTCCTACGAGCAGTACTTC	CASSHGLAGGGFSYEQYF	many	TRBV16	18	TRBD2	TRBJ2-7
TGTGCCAGCAGCGCTACGGGACTTACCGAGCAGTACTTC	CASSATGLTEQYF	many	TRBV7-3	13	NA	TRBJ2-7
TGTGCCAGCAGCTTAAAGGCACGGCAGGGGCGGACAGATACGCAGTATTTT	CASSLKARQGRTDTQYF	many	TRBV7-9	17	NA	TRBJ2-3
TGTGCCAGCAGCGCAGGGACAGGGGGAAAGAGCTCCTACAATGAGCAGTTCTTC	CASSAGTGGKSSYNEQFF	many	TRBV25-1	18	TRBD1	TRBJ2-1
TGCAGTCCATCTAACAGCGGGAGGGACAATGAGCAGTTCTTC	CSPSNSGRDNEQFF	many	TRBV20-1	14	TRBD2	TRBJ2-1
TGTGCCAGCGGCTTGGGGGGACTAGGGCTAAACACCGGGGAGCTGTTTTTT	CASGLGGLGLNTGELFF	NA	TRBV5-4	17	TRBD2	TRBJ2-2
TGTGCCAGCAGCCGGACTAGCGGGAGTCAGAGGGAGACCCAGTACTTC	CASSRTSGSQRETQYF	many	TRBV3-1	16	TRBD2	TRBJ2-5
TGCAGTGCTCCCTCTCGCGCGGGAGGGAGGACAGATACGCAGTATTTT	CSAPSRAGGRTDTQYF	many	TRBV20-1	16	TRBD2	TRBJ2-3
TGTGCCACCAGCAAGGGCGGAGACACAGATACGCAGTATTTT	CATSKGGDTDTQYF	medium-sized	TRBV15	14	NA	TRBJ2-3
TGTGCCAGCAGCATCCTAGCGGGACCCTCCAATGAGCAGTTCTTC	CASSILAGPSNEQFF	many	TRBV7-3	15	TRBD2	TRBJ2-1
TGTGCCAGCAGCCAAGGTCAGGGGCCGTACGAGCAGTACTTC	CASSQGQGPYEQYF	many	TRBV3-1	14	NA	TRBJ2-7
TGTGCCAGCAGCCTAGCGACTAGCCCGGCGCAGTACTTC	CASSLATSPAQYF	many	TRBV7-9	13	TRBD2	TRBJ2-7
TGCGCCAGCAGCCGGGGGGGGCGGATGAATGAGCAGTTCTTC	CASSRGGRMNEQFF	many	TRBV4-1	14	NA	TRBJ2-1
TGTGCCAGCAGTGACTTGGGGGGTAACAATGAGCAGTTCTTC	CASSDLGGNNEQFF	many	TRBV6-4	14	NA	TRBJ2-1
TGTGCCAGCAGCTCAAGGACAGGGCCCCTCCCTGAGCAGTTCTTC	CASSSRTGPLPEQFF	many	TRBV7-9	15	TRBD1	TRBJ2-1
TGCGCCAGCAGCTTGGTCCAAGCGGGAGATAAAGGACGGCAGTACTTC	CASSLVQAGDKGRQYF	many	TRBV5-1	16	TRBD2	TRBJ2-7
TGTGCCAGCAGCTTACAGGGGGGAGGGGGCGCAGCTTTCTTT	CASSLQGGGGAAFF	many	TRBV7-8	14	TRBD1	TRBJ1-1
TGTGCCAGTAAGCGGGGTGGCAATCAGCCCCAGCATTTT	CASKRGGNQPQHF	many	TRBV19	13	NA	TRBJ1-5
TGCAGTGCTAGAAATGCCAGGAATTACCAAGAGACCCAGTACTTC	CSARNARNYQETQYF	many	TRBV20-1	15	NA	TRBJ2-5
TGTGCCAGCAGCGTAGCTCCGGGGTCGAGCTCCTACGAGCAGTACTTC	CASSVAPGSSSYEQYF	many	TRBV9	16	NA	TRBJ2-7
TGTGCCAGCAGTTTATCCGGCGGGGGGCCCACCAGTGAGCAGTTCTTC	CASSLSGGGPTSEQFF	many	TRBV27	16	TRBD2	TRBJ2-1
TGTGCCAGCAGCGTAGGGGTACGAACGGAGAATGAGCAGTTCTTC	CASSVGVRTENEQFF	many	TRBV9	15	NA	TRBJ2-1
TGTGCCAGTAGCGCCGACAGGGTCACTCAGCCCCAGCATTTT	CASSADRVTQPQHF	NA	TRBV19	14	TRBD1	TRBJ1-5
TGTGCCAGCAGTTTAACGACAGGGGTGGGGTTTCAGCCCCAGCATTTT	CASSLTTGVGFQPQHF	medium-sized	TRBV12-3/TRBV12-4	16	TRBD1	TRBJ1-5
TGTGCCAGCAGCCGGGACAGGACCTACGAGCAGTACTTC	CASSRDRTYEQYF	many	TRBV7-3	13	TRBD1	TRBJ2-7
TGTGCCAGCAGCAAAGTCCCAGACTACGAGCAGTACTTC	CASSKVPDYEQYF	many	TRBV21-1	13	NA	TRBJ2-7
TGTGCCAGCAGCTTCGGGCGCTCAGATACGCAGTATTTT	CASSFGRSDTQYF	NA	TRBV7-9	13	NA	TRBJ2-3
TGCAGTGCTAGATCGGGACAGGACTCCTACGAGCAGTACTTC	CSARSGQDSYEQYF	many	TRBV20-1	14	TRBD1	TRBJ2-7
TGCGCCAGCAGCCAAGATTTTATCCCTAGCGGGAGGGTTACCACCGCCAAGCGTACGCAGTATTTT	CASSQDFIPSGRVTTAKRTQYF	many	TRBV4-3	22	TRBD2	TRBJ2-3
TGCAGTGCTAGTCGAGGGGGGTCAGGGACTGAAGCTTTCTTT	CSASRGGSGTEAFF	many	TRBV20-1	14	NA	TRBJ1-1
TGCGCCAGCAGATTGCAGTGGGATGGGGCCAACGTCCTGACTTTC	CASRLQWDGANVLTF	many	TRBV5-1	15	NA	TRBJ2-6
TGTGCCAGCAGTTTCCTAGCGGGGGTGAATGAGCAGTTCTTC	CASSFLAGVNEQFF	many	TRBV12-3/TRBV12-4	14	TRBD2	TRBJ2-1
TGTGCCAGCAGACTGGATCCCCCTAGCACAGATACGCAGTATTTT	CASRLDPPSTDTQYF	many	TRBV5-5	15	NA	TRBJ2-3
TGCAGTGCTCGACAGGGGAGAGAAAAACTGTTTTTT	CSARQGREKLFF	few	TRBV20-1	12	TRBD1	TRBJ1-4
TGCGCCAGCAGCTTGGAACGGAGCTATGGCTACACCTTC	CASSLERSYGYTF	many	TRBV5-1	13	NA	TRBJ1-2
TGTGCCAGCGGGGGACTAGGTGAAGCTTTCTTT	CASGGLGEAFF	few	TRBV6-6	11	NA	TRBJ1-1
TGTGCCAGCAGTCATTGGGACAGGCCCTACGAGCAGTACTTC	CASSHWDRPYEQYF	NA	TRBV27	14	TRBD1	TRBJ2-7
TGTGCCACCAGTGTCAGGGGGGTTAAGACCTACAATGAGCAGTTCTTC	CATSVRGVKTYNEQFF	many	TRBV24-1	16	NA	TRBJ2-1
TGTGCCAGCAGCGGACACCTGAACACTGAAGCTTTCTTT	CASSGHLNTEAFF	many	TRBV9	13	NA	TRBJ1-1
TGTGCCAGCAGTTTGGGTAGCAATCAGCCCCAGCATTTT	CASSLGSNQPQHF	many	TRBV12-3/TRBV12-4	13	NA	TRBJ1-5
TGTGCCAGCAGCTCCGACCGTTTAGCGGGATTTCTGGAGACCCAGTACTTC	CASSSDRLAGFLETQYF	many	TRBV7-9	17	TRBD2	TRBJ2-5
TGTGCCAGCAGCACCCAAACAGGGGGTATAACAGATACGCAGTATTTT	CASSTQTGGITDTQYF	many	TRBV9	16	TRBD1	TRBJ2-3
TGTGCCAGCAGTTACGGGCAGCAGAACACTGAAGCTTTCTTT	CASSYGQQNTEAFF	few	TRBV6-5	14	NA	TRBJ1-1
TGTGCCAGCAGAAACAGGGGGGGGTCTGAAGCTTTCTTT	CASRNRGGSEAFF	many	TRBV6-5	13	TRBD1	TRBJ1-1
TGTGCCAGCAGCTTATTCGTCGGGACTTCCAGACACAATGAGCAGTTCTTC	CASSLFVGTSRHNEQFF	many	TRBV11-2	17	NA	TRBJ2-1
TGCAGTGCTAGAGATGGCACCCAGGTTTCCTCCTACGAGCAGTACTTC	CSARDGTQVSSYEQYF	many	TRBV20-1	16	NA	TRBJ2-7
TGTGCCAGCAGCCAATGGACAGGGATTGTGGGAGATACGCAGTATTTT	CASSQWTGIVGDTQYF	many	TRBV3-1	16	TRBD1	TRBJ2-3
TGTGCCAGCAGCTTGCCGGGGGACACTGAAGCTTTCTTT	CASSLPGDTEAFF	few	TRBV7-9	13	NA	TRBJ1-1
TGCAGTGCTCGGACCCCGGGACTCCCGAAACGGGGGGAGCTGTTTTTT	CSARTPGLPKRGELFF	many	TRBV20-1	16	NA	TRBJ2-2
TGTGCCACCAGTGATTCCGGGACGGCCGCCTACGAGCAGTACTTC	CATSDSGTAAYEQYF	NA	TRBV24-1	15	NA	TRBJ2-7
TGCAGTGCTAGAGTAGGGCCTTCCTACGAGCAGTACTTC	CSARVGPSYEQYF	medium-sized	TRBV20-1	13	NA	TRBJ2-7
TGTGCCAGCAGGGCAATTGGCTACGAGCAGTACTTC	CASRAIGYEQYF	many	TRBV2	12	NA	TRBJ2-7
TGCGCCAGCAGCAGGGGACAGAATAACATGAACACTGAAGCTTTCTTT	CASSRGQNNMNTEAFF	many	TRBV5-1	16	TRBD1	TRBJ1-1
TGTGCCAGCAGTGTCAGCACTAATTCACCCCTCCACTTT	CASSVSTNSPLHF	medium-sized	TRBV25-1	13	NA	TRBJ1-6
TGTGCCAGCAGCCCTATAGGGGGTTCGGGTGGCTACACCTTC	CASSPIGGSGGYTF	many	TRBV2	14	NA	TRBJ1-2